This entry is about one T cell receptor beta chain. Which antigen it targets is not known. Per-base qualities were not stored, and no clone one base away is much larger. Library preparation employed the immunoSEQ multiplex PCR assay. In the paper's pipeline: A statistical classification framework was built to diagnose cytomegalovirus status from the catalog of TCR beta chain sequences. In its TCRdb copy, this immuneACCESS table keeps in-frame sequences only and misses some clones. Where compared with another copy, unresolved V genes explain less than half of these, and the others have no known cause. V and J calls and clone size are copied from that table; D and trimming were computed from the DNA. In all, the sample holds some 130,000 clones, and roughly nine tenths of those were seen once. The ten largest clones add up to 0.95% to 1.5% of the sample. This sample stems from a study of cytomegalovirus exposure and HLA in healthy donors (TCRdb year 2017). Background on the whole study: According to a later analysis, one platform produced both the 110 or so validation repertoires and the roughly 660 repertoires of the first cohort. The study was designed to test whether signatures of past pathogen exposure could be identified by cataloging public T cell receptors. Along with the approximately 700-subject first cohort, a separate validation cohort of over a hundred different subjects was used. To predict cytomegalovirus infection status, the study combined high-throughput TCR immunosequencing, statistical association of individual TCRs with disease status, and machine learning.

Points the paper makes about the study in general: A few of the identified cytomegalovirus-associated TCR beta chains were confirmed in vitro to be specific for cytomegalovirus antigens. A later analysis had no HLA typing for the validation cohort, so co-occurrence there was scored across all 120 repertoires. Most TCR sequences were observed very rarely across donors, whereas some public TCRs were present in many individuals. Cytomegalovirus status was reported to be diagnosed by the classifier with high specificity and sensitivity in both the original and validation cohorts. The authors suggested that the approach could potentially be extended to other disease states and immunological phenotypes. In a later analysis, TCRs clustered in the first cohort were found to also tend to co-occur in the roughly 120 validation repertoires, with approximately 94% of cluster scores above 0. The study gave a list of roughly 150 TCR beta chains associated with cytomegalovirus.

The V end gives up 1 base and the J end 13 bases, leaving 7 bases in the junction not matched to a gene. The cysteine opens and the phenylalanine closes a CDR3 of 15 amino acids. Left in the record is the CDR3 DNA by itself, 45 bases read in frame from the first base. CDR1 SEHNR and CDR2 FQNEAQ are derived from the germline V gene (reference sequence). Separate from the approximately 700-subject first cohort, the validation cohort of about 110 subjects was the group to which the donors belonged. Sequencing was done on a sample of PBMCs. Recombination linked TRBV7-9 to TRBJ1-6; TRBD1 aligns with 10 central bases. This TCR derives from a woman younger than 35 in good health and CMV-seronegative. The nucleotide sequence reads as follows: TGTGCCAGCAGCTTAGACGGACAGGGGGGACTTCCCCTCCACTTT. Translation gives CASSLDGQGGLPLHF.